This TCR beta chain was obtained from a study of vaccination effects on CD4 cells after COVID-19. Points from the study as a whole: Only a few convalescent patients and no early post-infection timepoints featured in the study. Marked clonal contraction of infection- and vaccine-induced clones was seen late after vaccination.

The CDR3 is 13 amino acids. CDR1 and CDR2 from the germline V gene are DFQATT and SNEGSKA (reference sequence). Trimming left V 3 bases short and J 10 bases short, with 13 bases between. Antigen-specific CD4+ T cell clonotypes were called by their expansion after viral peptide-pool culture in ViraFEST. Having been cultured for roughly 11 days, the cells underwent CD4+ T cell isolation. Nucleocapsid antibody tests were negative, and the vaccine recipients had no prior SARS-CoV-2 infection. The culture medium for two million PBMC per well included 8.5 to 10 IU/ml IL-2 and around 9.8 ug/ml peptides. Days 3 and 7 saw half the medium replaced with IL-2 medium. Produced via immunoSEQ multiplex PCR; TCRdb's table is partial and in-frame only. Of tens of thousands of clones listed, around three quarters are singletons. About this clone: Its matching antigen is unknown.

This chain uses TRBV20-1 with TRBJ1-6; D gene unclear. This specimen consisted of CD4+ T cells from PBMCs cultured with HCoV-OC43 spike peptides, obtained before COVID-19 vaccination. As to subset: HCoV-OC43 spike overlapping peptide pool stimulation. This sequence was found in a human donor who received a COVID-19 vaccine. CDR3: CSASGSLDSPLHF. The CDR3 region has the DNA TGCAGTGCTAGTGGCAGTCTGGACTCACCCCTCCACTTT.